These 26 T cell receptor beta chains were all obtained from the same sample, sequenced in a study of blood T cell repertoires in COVID-19. Sequencing used immunoSEQ multiplex PCR; TCRdb keeps in-frame clones, though not all of them. The table includes 250,000 to 350,000 clones, around 84% detected once. What was sequenced was PBMCs or T cells enriched from blood (not recorded which). Receptors were obtained from a woman between 50 and 59 years old who had recovered from COVID-19.

J is TRBJ2-3 and V is TRBV7-9; D is ambiguous. The CDR3 extends over 14 amino acids. Germline-derived CDR1 and CDR2 are SEHNR and FQNEAQ (reference sequence). V was cut by 6 bases and J by 9 bases, with 19 bases left in between. The DNA of the CDR3 is TGTGCCAGCAGTAGCCGCGCCCTTCCTTTAACGCAGTATTTT. It encodes CASSSRALPLTQYF.

The genes are TRBV6-5 and TRBJ1-2, with 7 bases matching TRBD1. V gave up 5 bases and J gave up 4 bases; unmatched junction bases: 4. Germline values: CDR1 MNHEY, CDR2 SVGAGI. There are 13 residues in the CDR3. This CDR3 reads CASSRDRVYGYTF. The CDR3 nucleotides are TGTGCCAGCAGTCGGGACAGAGTCTATGGCTACACCTTC.

This clone was seen more than once but under ten times. This rearrangement joins TRBV4-1 to TRBJ2-4, with TRBD2 identical over 8 bases. The ends lost 1 base at V and 8 bases at J; junction bases unmatched: 7. The CDR3 length is 15 residues. Looked up from germline, CDR1 is MGHRA and CDR2 is YSYEKL. This chain's CDR3 is CASSQVGTRGDIQYF. CDR3 nucleotide sequence: TGCGCCAGCAGCCAAGTAGGGACTAGAGGAGACATTCAGTACTTC.

The chain carries TRBV4-1 and TRBJ1-1; TRBD1 aligns across 9 bases. V lost 3 bases and J lost 10; bases outside the gene matches: 6. The CDR3 covers 13 residues. Looked up from germline, CDR1 is MGHRA and CDR2 is YSYEKL. CDR3 bases: TGCGCCAGCAGCCAGACAGGGGGATCGGCAGCTTTCTTT. It codes for CASSQTGGSAAFF.

This clone came up a few times. The genes are TRBV12-3 or TRBV12-4 and TRBJ2-7; no clear D. This CDR3 is built from 13 residues. V lost 6 bases, J lost 0 bases, and 9 bases lay in between. The CDR3 coding sequence is TGTGCCAGCAGCCCTGAGTCCTCCTACGAGCAGTACTTC. Amino acids: CASSPESSYEQYF.

The chain carries TRBV6-5 and TRBJ2-6; D not resolved. Deletions cut 6 bases from V and 0 bases from J, with 6 bases between. The CDR3 has 14 residues. The germline CDR1 and CDR2 sequences are MNHEY and SVGAGI. The CDR3 DNA is TGTGCCAGCAGCTACCTCTCTGGGGCCAACGTCCTGACTTTC. Translated, it gives CASSYLSGANVLTF.

The rearrangement joins TRBV7-9 to TRBJ1-1, with D perhaps TRBD1 (5 bases). Trimming shortened V by 2 bases and J by 1 base, and 8 bases separated the two germline ends. The CDR3 is 14 residues long. The V gene's germline CDR1 is SEHNR and CDR2 FQNEAQ (reference sequence). CDR3 nucleotide sequence: TGTGCCAGCAGCTTAACCACAGGGAACACTGAAGCTTTCTTT. As protein: CASSLTTGNTEAFF.

The chain combines TRBV5-4 with TRBJ2-5; D is perhaps TRBD2 (6 bases). The CDR3 totals 14 residues. V was pared by 4 bases and J by 1 base, with 11 bases between. CDR1 SGHNT and CDR2 YYREEE come from the germline V gene (reference sequence). CDR3 DNA sequence: TGTGCCAGCAGCCTGGGACTGATCCAAGAGACCCAGTACTTC. Translation: CASSLGLIQETQYF.

As for this clone: One junction end disagrees with the germline gene, perhaps due to a read error. The V and J genes are TRBV28 and TRBJ1-6, with 7 nucleotides matching TRBD1. CDR1 is MDHEN, CDR2 SYDVKM, per germline. The CDR3 length is 14 residues. CDR3 bases: TGTGCCAGCAGTAACAGGGGTGATAACTCACCCCTCCACTTT. Translated, it gives CASSNRGDNSPLHF.

The rearrangement links TRBV3-1 (or the pseudogene TRBV3-2) to TRBJ1-2, with D possibly matching TRBD1 (6 bases). The CDR3 sequence is 16 residues long. Trimming shortened V by 3 bases and J by 0 bases, and 14 bases separated the two germline ends. The germline V gene has CDR1 LGHDT and CDR2 YNNKEL (reference sequence). The CDR3 is CASSHQTGQSNYGYTF. CDR3 nucleotide sequence: TGTGCCAGCAGCCATCAGACCGGACAGTCTAACTATGGCTACACCTTC.

For this clone: At the DNA level, this CDR3 is encoded by other sequences in the same sample as well. V is TRBV12-3 or TRBV12-4 and J is TRBJ1-1; 7 nucleotides line up with TRBD1. The CDR3 contains 13 residues. With V trimmed by 2 bases and J by 4 bases, 1 base remained unmatched. CDR3 region: CASSLSGGTEAFF. The CDR3 DNA sequence: TGTGCCAGCAGTTTATCAGGGGGCACTGAAGCTTTCTTT.

CDR3 protein: CASSSYLSYNSPLHF. The DNA for the CDR3 is TGTGCCAGCAGTTCCTACCTCTCCTATAATTCACCCCTCCACTTT. The rearrangement joins TRBV2 to TRBJ1-6; D unresolved. This CDR3 region has 15 residues. V gave up 5 bases and J gave up 0 bases, with 8 bases separating them. The V gene's germline CDR1 is SNHLY and CDR2 FYNNEI.

The chain carries TRBV18 and TRBJ2-7, with 11 bases matching TRBD2. Trimming removed 3 bases from V and 5 bases from J; junction bases left unmatched: 9. Germline V gene sequence: CDR1 KGHSH, CDR2 LQKENI. This CDR3 has 16 amino acids. The DNA for the CDR3 is TGTGCCAGCTCACCCCTGAGACTAGCGGGATACGACGAGCAGTACTTC. Translating it yields CASSPLRLAGYDEQYF.

The chain carries TRBV29-1 and TRBJ1-2, with 7 bases aligning to TRBD1. CDR3 length equals 16 residues. V shed 4 bases, J shed 7 bases, and the junction held 18 bases outside the gene matches. The germline V gene encodes CDR1 SQVTM and CDR2 ANQGSEA. CDR3 amino acids: CSVALRTGGNLGGYTF. CDR3 sequence (DNA): TGCAGCGTTGCTCTGAGGACAGGAGGCAATTTGGGTGGCTACACCTTC.

Only one count was recorded for this clone. The chain carries TRBV5-1 and TRBJ1-1; D is undetermined. V was trimmed by 1 base and J by 1 base, leaving 5 bases between them. The germline gives CDR1 SGHRS, CDR2 YFSETQ. This CDR3 is 13 amino acids long. The CDR3 loop reads CASSLRGNTEAFF. CDR3 nucleotides: TGCGCCAGCAGCTTGCGGGGGAACACTGAAGCTTTCTTT.

This chain uses TRBV3-1 (or the pseudogene TRBV3-2) with TRBJ2-7, with 7 bases fitting TRBD1. After removal of 2 bases from V and 4 bases from J, the junction contained 11 bases not matched to a gene. This CDR3 comprises 16 residues. Germline V gives CDR1 LGHDT, CDR2 YNNKEL (reference sequence). The CDR3 is CASSQRDRAVGYEQYF. CDR3 coding DNA: TGTGCCAGCAGCCAAAGAGACAGGGCGGTCGGTTACGAGCAGTACTTC.

V gene TRBV5-5 combines with J gene TRBJ1-2; D is ambiguous. The CDR3 loop spans 15 amino acids. Germline V gene lookup returns CDR1 SGHKS and CDR2 YYEKEE (reference sequence). V was pared by 6 bases and J by 3 bases, with 18 bases between. In nucleotides, the CDR3 is TGTGCCAGCACCCCTCGTAGGGAGTATTACTATGGCTACACCTTC. It yields the protein CASTPRREYYYGYTF. Full variable domain (missing parts from reference TRBV5-5 and TRBJ1-2): DAGVTQSPTHLIKTRGQQVTLRCSPISGHKSVSWYQQVLGQGPQFIFQYYEKEERGRGNFPDRFSARQFPNYSSELNVNALLLGDSALYLCASTPRREYYYGYTFGSGTRLTVV.

V gene TRBV18 combines with J gene TRBJ2-7; D might be TRBD1 (5 bases). V lost 0 bases and J 2 bases, leaving 14 bases between the germline ends. Germline V gene sequence: CDR1 KGHSH, CDR2 LQKENI. The CDR3 is made up of 16 amino acids. The chain's CDR3 is CASSPPIRQPPYEQYF. CDR3 DNA sequence: TGTGCCAGCTCACCACCGATCCGACAGCCTCCCTACGAGCAGTACTTC.

The chain combines TRBV30 with TRBJ1-1; D unclear. This CDR3 has 14 amino acids. V lost 3 bases and J lost 4, with 15 bases in between. CDR1 GTSNPN and CDR2 SVGIG come from the germline V gene (reference sequence). The CDR3 nucleotides read TGTGCCTGGAGCGCACCCCCTGGAGCCACTGAAGCTTTCTTT. Amino acid sequence: CAWSAPPGATEAFF. The entire variable domain, with the rest obtained from reference TRBV30 and TRBJ1-1, is as follows: SQTIHQWPATLVQPVGSPLSLECTVEGTSNPNLYWYRQAAGRGLQLLFYSVGIGQISSEVPQNLSASRPQDRQFILSSKKLLLSDSGFYLCAWSAPPGATEAFFGQGTRLTVV.

This chain connects TRBV19 to TRBJ2-1, with 13 nucleotides matching TRBD2. This CDR3 spans 15 amino acids. J lost 6 bases, V lost 5 bases, and 4 bases had no gene match. Germline V gives CDR1 LNHDA, CDR2 SQIVND (reference sequence). CDR3: CASSLGLAGVNEQFF. The CDR3 DNA sequence: TGTGCCAGTAGTCTCGGACTAGCGGGAGTCAATGAGCAGTTCTTC.

The rearrangement links TRBV30 to TRBJ2-1; 11 nucleotides line up with TRBD2. The length of the CDR3 is 15 residues. In germline, CDR1 is GTSNPN, CDR2 SVGIG (reference sequence). J gave up 3 bases and V 2 bases, and 3 bases lay outside the gene matches. The CDR3: CAWSTGLAVYNEQFF. The CDR3 DNA is TGTGCCTGGAGTACGGGACTAGCGGTCTACAATGAGCAGTTCTTC.

The rearrangement joins TRBV5-1 to TRBJ2-1, with D perhaps TRBD2 (6 bases). The germline gives CDR1 SGHRS, CDR2 YFSETQ. The CDR3 sequence is 13 residues long. V was clipped by 4 bases and J by 7 bases, with 12 bases between them. CDR3 in amino acids: CASSPGVRNEQFF. Written as DNA, the CDR3 is TGCGCCAGCAGCCCGGGGGTTCGGAATGAGCAGTTCTTC.

The gene calls are TRBV12-2 and TRBJ1-2; the table names TRBD1, a call not compared with the DNA. TRBV12-2 is labeled a pseudogene. The CDR3 is made up of 15 amino acids. CDR3 in amino acids: CASPERTGLNYGYTF. CDR3 DNA: TGTGCAAGCCCCGAGCGGACAGGGCTTAACTATGGCTACACCTTC.

The rearrangement joins TRBV18 to TRBJ2-1, with 7 nucleotides matching TRBD2. V lost 4 bases and J lost 5; bases outside the gene matches: 5. Germline V gene sequence: CDR1 KGHSH, CDR2 LQKENI. There are 14 residues in the CDR3. In DNA form, the CDR3 reads TGTGCCAGCTCACAGCTAGCGGCCAACAATGAGCAGTTCTTC. Its protein product is CASSQLAANNEQFF.

V and J are TRBV5-1 and TRBJ1-1; 8 bases align to TRBD1. The V and J ends lost 0 bases and 2 bases, in that order; junction bases with no gene match: 6. CDR1 is SGHRS and CDR2 is YFSETQ in the germline V gene. This CDR3 comprises 16 residues. The CDR3 DNA reads TGCGCCAGCAGCTTGGCGTCCGGGACAGGCAACACTGAAGCTTTCTTT. Its protein is CASSLASGTGNTEAFF.

This clone appeared a few times. The chain is built from TRBV19 and TRBJ1-6; D unclear. The length of the CDR3 is 14 residues. The germline CDR1 and CDR2 sequences are LNHDA and SQIVND (reference sequence). V lost 11 bases and J 5 bases, leaving 16 bases between the germline ends. In nucleotides, the CDR3 is TGTGCCGTCGAAGTGGGAGGGAATAATTCACCCCTCCACTTT. Translating it yields CAVEVGGNNSPLHF.